The clone carrying this TCR beta chain was detected only a few times. The antigen is not known. V lost 3 bases to trimming and J lost 11 bases; unmatched junction nucleotides: 11. The CDR3 consists of 14 residues. Germline CDR1 reads MNHEY; CDR2 reads SMNVEV (reference sequence). The sample is drawn from a study of blood T cells in healthy people across ages. Study details: Through template switching, about one barcoded beta molecule was captured per two T cells, as measured in model experiments.

With a J-beta primer mix and a sample-barcoded 5' primer, a second PCR ran roughly 6 to 12 cycles. No fewer than 2.5 million CDR3-containing paired-end reads came from each sample. In TCRdb, the 5' RACE reads were re-called with MiXCR into one record per CDR3 protein. The repertoire holds 700,000 to 800,000 distinct CDR3 sequences, with around 46% as singletons. General study results and limits: Unknown CMV status may confound age-related changes in expanded clones. Diversity estimates drawn from one million T cells were deemed underestimates.

The chain recombines TRBV27 with TRBJ1-1, with 8 bases fitting TRBD1. The TCR sequence derives from a woman aged 55-69 years in good health. Source material: blood. CDR3 DNA sequence: TGTGCCAGCAGTTTCCCAGGGGGCACCGGACGGGCTTTCTTT. This codes for CASSFPGGTGRAFF.